This passage covers 16 T cell receptor beta chains from one sample sequenced in a study of blood T cell repertoires in COVID-19. TCRdb's copy holds only in-frame clones and misses some; the assay was immunoSEQ multiplex PCR. The sample includes about 13,000 clones, around 88% of them seen just once. The sample consisted of peripheral blood. All receptors derive from a man older than 75 with acute or convalescent COVID-19.

This chain uses TRBV6-4 with TRBJ1-5, with 7 bases fitting TRBD1. Germline V CDR1 and CDR2: MRHNA, SNTAGT. This CDR3 comprises 15 residues. Trimming removed 8 bases from V and 3 bases from J; junction bases left unmatched: 10. DNA of the CDR3: TGTGCCAGCGGGGTTGACAGGGTAATCAATCAGCCCCAGCATTTT. Its protein product is CASGVDRVINQPQHF.

The rearrangement uses TRBV7-9 and TRBJ1-5, with 7 nucleotides matching TRBD1. This CDR3 spans 14 amino acids. CDR1 SEHNR and CDR2 FQNEAQ come from the germline V gene (reference sequence). V gave up 5 bases and J gave up 0 bases; unmatched junction bases: 1. The CDR3 loop is CASSGDSSNQPQHF. Here the CDR3 DNA reads TGTGCCAGCAGCGGGGACAGTAGCAATCAGCCCCAGCATTTT.

This clone has just a few counts. The chain links TRBV7-9 to TRBJ2-2; a weak D match, TRBD1 (5 bases). V gave up 6 bases and J gave up 6 bases, with 14 bases separating them. Germline V gene data show CDR1 as SEHNR and CDR2 as FQNEAQ (reference sequence). The CDR3 covers 14 residues. The CDR3 bases are TGTGCCAGCAGTTACACGCAGGGTGCCGGGGAGCTGTTTTTT. It codes for CASSYTQGAGELFF.

This clone was counted once. V gene TRBV19 combines with J gene TRBJ1-5; TRBD1 is a possible D gene (6 bases). V shed 4 bases and J shed 4 bases, with 8 bases lying between them. The germline CDR1 and CDR2 sequences are LNHDA and SQIVND (reference sequence). This CDR3 region has 13 residues. The CDR3 DNA is TGTGCCAGTAGTAGACAGGTGAATCAGCCCCAGCATTTT. Residues: CASSRQVNQPQHF.

The chain combines TRBV2 with TRBJ2-3, with D perhaps TRBD1 (6 bases). Between the trimmed V and J ends, which lost 2 bases and 4 bases, there was a span of 10 bases. Germline V CDR1 and CDR2: SNHLY, FYNNEI. CDR3 length: 14 amino acids. As DNA, the CDR3 is TGTGCCAGCAGTGAAATAGGGGGATCAGATACGCAGTATTTT. This sequence encodes CASSEIGGSDTQYF.

This clone was detected a few times. V is TRBV27 and J is TRBJ1-1; perhaps TRBD1 as D (6 bases). The CDR3 runs to 15 residues. In germline, CDR1 is MNHEY, CDR2 SMNVEV (reference sequence). V was trimmed by 2 bases and J by 2 bases, leaving 12 bases between them. CDR3 loop: CASSLIGGRNTEAFF. DNA of the CDR3: TGTGCCAGCAGTTTAATCGGGGGGCGAAACACTGAAGCTTTCTTT.

In this sample, this clone turned up once. The chain recombines TRBV5-1 with TRBJ1-4; the D is unclear. Germline V lookup: CDR1 SGHRS, CDR2 YFSETQ. This CDR3 has 15 residues. V was clipped by 1 base and J by 3 bases, with 10 bases between them. CDR3 in DNA: TGCGCCAGCAGCTTGCGTCGGCAGGCTAATGAAAAACTGTTTTTT. Amino acids: CASSLRRQANEKLFF.

The chain recombines TRBV3-1 (or the pseudogene TRBV3-2) with TRBJ2-3; 7 bases fit TRBD2. This CDR3 has 17 residues. Germline loops: CDR1 LGHDT, CDR2 YNNKEL (reference sequence). V gave up 0 bases and J gave up 3 bases; unmatched junction bases: 9. For the CDR3, the DNA is TGTGCCAGCAGCCAAGATGAAACGGGGGGATGGACAGATACGCAGTATTTT. This sequence encodes CASSQDETGGWTDTQYF.

This rearrangement joins TRBV3-1 (or the pseudogene TRBV3-2) to TRBJ2-3; D ambiguous. Per the germline V gene, CDR1 is LGHDT and CDR2 is YNNKEL (reference sequence). The germline V and J ends were trimmed by 4 bases and 2 bases, with 16 bases remaining between them. The CDR3 loop spans 16 amino acids. CDR3 protein: CASSPRGGRYTDTQYF. DNA of the CDR3: TGTGCCAGCAGCCCAAGAGGTGGCAGATACACAGATACGCAGTATTTT.

The chain uses TRBV19 and TRBJ1-6; 7 bases map to TRBD1. V shed 7 bases and J 10 bases; nucleotides not matched to a gene: 13. This CDR3 has 15 residues. CDR1 is LNHDA, CDR2 SQIVND, per germline (reference sequence). In DNA form, the CDR3 reads TGTGCCAGTACCCGGGACCGGCCAGGGGGATCACCCCTCCACTTT. Translated, it gives CASTRDRPGGSPLHF.

The chain recombines TRBV6-5 with TRBJ1-2; D is perhaps TRBD1 (5 bases). Germline-derived CDR1 and CDR2 are MNHEY and SVGAGI. The V and J ends lost 6 bases and 5 bases respectively, with 19 bases between them. The CDR3 runs 15 residues. The CDR3 sequence is CASSLGQGGLYGYTF. The CDR3 nucleotides read TGTGCCAGCAGCCTCGGGCAGGGTGGTCTGTATGGCTACACCTTC.

V is TRBV11-3 and J is TRBJ2-3; the D gene is possibly TRBD2 (6 bases). Germline V lookup: CDR1 SGHNT, CDR2 YENEEA. V was pared by 1 base and J by 4 bases, with 15 bases between. CDR3 length equals 16 residues. This CDR3 is CASSLGWEDPADTQYF. Written as DNA, the CDR3 is TGTGCCAGCAGCTTAGGGTGGGAGGACCCCGCAGATACGCAGTATTTT.

The chain couples TRBV18 to TRBJ2-1; TRBD2 is a possible D gene (5 bases). The germline gives CDR1 KGHSH, CDR2 LQKENI. The CDR3 consists of 15 residues. The ends were cut back, 2 bases at V and 4 bases at J, with 12 bases in the middle. DNA of the CDR3: TGTGCCAGCTCACCATCCGCGGGCGATTACAATGAGCAGTTCTTC. It codes for CASSPSAGDYNEQFF.

The chain employs TRBV10-3 and TRBJ2-6, with a weak D call TRBD2 (6 bases). The CDR3 is 16 amino acids. The germline V gene encodes CDR1 ENHRY and CDR2 SYGVKD. The V gene lost 5 bases and the J gene lost 0 bases, with 11 bases spanning the gap. CDR3 region: CAISQSEGSGANVLTF. The CDR3 DNA follows: TGTGCCATCAGTCAATCGGAGGGCTCTGGGGCCAACGTCCTGACTTTC.

The V call is TRBV15, the J call TRBJ2-5; 7 bases map to TRBD1. The junction had 8 bases not matched to a gene; V was cut back by 3 bases and J by 4 bases. Germline CDR1 and CDR2: LNHNV and YYDKDF (reference sequence). The CDR3 sequence is 15 residues long. CDR3 residues: CATSRVTGVGETQYF. The CDR3 region has the DNA TGTGCCACCAGCAGGGTCACAGGGGTTGGAGAGACCCAGTACTTC.

The genes are TRBV29-1 and TRBJ2-1; perhaps TRBD1 as D (6 bases). CDR3 length: 14 residues. V was pared by 5 bases and J by 3 bases, with 14 bases between. The germline V gene encodes CDR1 SQVTM and CDR2 ANQGSEA. DNA for the CDR3: TGCAGCGTTCTGACGTTAGGGGGCTACAATGAGCAGTTCTTC. It is translated as CSVLTLGGYNEQFF.